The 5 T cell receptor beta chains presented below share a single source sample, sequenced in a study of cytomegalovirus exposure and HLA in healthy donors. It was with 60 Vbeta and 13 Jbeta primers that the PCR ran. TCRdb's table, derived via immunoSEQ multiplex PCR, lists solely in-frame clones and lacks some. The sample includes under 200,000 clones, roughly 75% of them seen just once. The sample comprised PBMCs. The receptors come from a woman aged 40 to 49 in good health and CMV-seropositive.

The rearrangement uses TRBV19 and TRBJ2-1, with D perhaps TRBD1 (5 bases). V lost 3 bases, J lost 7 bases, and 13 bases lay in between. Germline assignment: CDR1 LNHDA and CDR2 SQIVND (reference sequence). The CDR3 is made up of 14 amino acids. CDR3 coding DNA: TGTGCCAGTAGTATTTGGGGCCTGAGGAATGAGCAGTTCTTC. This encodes CASSIWGLRNEQFF.

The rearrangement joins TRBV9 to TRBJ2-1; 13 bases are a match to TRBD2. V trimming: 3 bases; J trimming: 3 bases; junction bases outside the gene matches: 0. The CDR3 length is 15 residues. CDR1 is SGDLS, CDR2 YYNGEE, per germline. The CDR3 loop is CASSGLAGGYNEQFF. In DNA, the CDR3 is TGTGCCAGCAGCGGACTAGCGGGAGGCTACAATGAGCAGTTCTTC.

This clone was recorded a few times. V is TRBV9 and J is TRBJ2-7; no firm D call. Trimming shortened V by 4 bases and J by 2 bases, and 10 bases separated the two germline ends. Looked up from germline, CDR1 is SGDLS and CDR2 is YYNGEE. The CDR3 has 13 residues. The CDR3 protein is CASSHGSTYEQYF. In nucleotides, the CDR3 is TGTGCCAGCAGCCACGGGTCTACCTACGAGCAGTACTTC.

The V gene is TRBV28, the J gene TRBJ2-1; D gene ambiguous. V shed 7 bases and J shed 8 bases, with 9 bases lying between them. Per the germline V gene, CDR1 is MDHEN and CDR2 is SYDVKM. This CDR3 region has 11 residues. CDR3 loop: CASTSSHEQFF. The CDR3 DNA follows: TGTGCCAGCACTTCCTCCCATGAGCAGTTCTTC.

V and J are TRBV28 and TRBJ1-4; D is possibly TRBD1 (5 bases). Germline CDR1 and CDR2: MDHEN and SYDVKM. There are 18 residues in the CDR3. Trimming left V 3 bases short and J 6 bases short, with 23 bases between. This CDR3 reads CASSFLRESSVGDEKLFF. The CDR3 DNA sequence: TGTGCCAGCAGTTTTCTCAGGGAATCTAGCGTGGGGGATGAAAAACTGTTTTTT.